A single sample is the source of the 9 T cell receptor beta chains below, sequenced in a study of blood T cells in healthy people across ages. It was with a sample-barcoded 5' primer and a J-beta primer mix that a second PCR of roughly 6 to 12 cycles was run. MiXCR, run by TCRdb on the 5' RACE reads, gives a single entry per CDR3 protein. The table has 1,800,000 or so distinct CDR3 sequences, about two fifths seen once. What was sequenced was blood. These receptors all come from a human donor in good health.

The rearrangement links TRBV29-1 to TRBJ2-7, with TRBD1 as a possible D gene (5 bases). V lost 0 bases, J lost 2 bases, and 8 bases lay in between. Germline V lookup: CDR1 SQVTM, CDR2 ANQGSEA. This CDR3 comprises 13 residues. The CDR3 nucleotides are TGCAGCGTTGAAGATCACAGGACCTACGAGCAGTACTTC. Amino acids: CSVEDHRTYEQYF.

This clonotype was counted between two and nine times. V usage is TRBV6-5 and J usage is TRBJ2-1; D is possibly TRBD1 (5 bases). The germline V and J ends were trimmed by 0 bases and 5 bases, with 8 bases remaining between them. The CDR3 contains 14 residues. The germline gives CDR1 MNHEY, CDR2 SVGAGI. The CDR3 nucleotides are TGTGCCAGCAGTTACTCTGACAGTAACAATGAGCAGTTCTTC. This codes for CASSYSDSNNEQFF.

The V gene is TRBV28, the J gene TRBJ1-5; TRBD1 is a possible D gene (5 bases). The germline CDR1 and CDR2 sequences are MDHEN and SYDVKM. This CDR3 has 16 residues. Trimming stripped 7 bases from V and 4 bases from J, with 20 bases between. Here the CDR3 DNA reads TGTGCCAGCACTCCCGCGGGGGGGGACGGGAATCAGCCCCAGCATTTT. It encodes CASTPAGGDGNQPQHF.

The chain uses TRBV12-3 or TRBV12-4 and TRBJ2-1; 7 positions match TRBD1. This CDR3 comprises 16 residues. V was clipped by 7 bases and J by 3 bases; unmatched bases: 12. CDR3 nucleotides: TGTGCCAGCACACAGAGACAGGGTCTGGTCTACAATGAGCAGTTCTTC. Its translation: CASTQRQGLVYNEQFF.

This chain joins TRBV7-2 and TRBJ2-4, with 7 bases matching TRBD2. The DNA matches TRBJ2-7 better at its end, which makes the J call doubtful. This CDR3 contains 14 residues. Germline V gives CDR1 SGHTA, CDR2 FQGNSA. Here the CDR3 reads CASSSPTGGYEQYF. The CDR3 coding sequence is TGTGCCAGCAGCTCCCCTACCGGGGGGTACGAGCAGTACTTC.

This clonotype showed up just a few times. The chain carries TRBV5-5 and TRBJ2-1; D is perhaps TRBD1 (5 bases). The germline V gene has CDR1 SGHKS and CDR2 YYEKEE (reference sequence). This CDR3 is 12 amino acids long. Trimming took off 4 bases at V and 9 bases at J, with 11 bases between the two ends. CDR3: CASSAGYSEQFF. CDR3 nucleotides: TGTGCCAGCAGCGCAGGGTATTCTGAGCAGTTCTTC. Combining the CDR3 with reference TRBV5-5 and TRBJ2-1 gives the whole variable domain DAGVTQSPTHLIKTRGQQVTLRCSPISGHKSVSWYQQVLGQGPQFIFQYYEKEERGRGNFPDRFSARQFPNYSSELNVNALLLGDSALYLCASSAGYSEQFFGPGTRLTVL.

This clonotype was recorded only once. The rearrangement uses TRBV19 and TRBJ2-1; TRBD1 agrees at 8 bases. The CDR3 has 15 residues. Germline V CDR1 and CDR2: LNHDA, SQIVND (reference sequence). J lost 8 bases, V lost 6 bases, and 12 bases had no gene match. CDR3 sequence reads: CASRMGWTGSHEQFF. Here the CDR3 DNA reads TGTGCCAGTAGGATGGGGTGGACAGGGTCCCATGAGCAGTTCTTC.

The CDR3 reads CSARPSIRVGNEQFF. As DNA, the CDR3 is TGCAGTGCTAGACCCTCAATTAGGGTCGGCAATGAGCAGTTCTTC. This chain links TRBV20-1 with TRBJ2-1; D gene ambiguous. The CDR3 length is 15 residues. V was pared by 2 bases and J by 6 bases, with 17 bases between. Germline loops: CDR1 DFQATT, CDR2 SNEGSKA (reference sequence).

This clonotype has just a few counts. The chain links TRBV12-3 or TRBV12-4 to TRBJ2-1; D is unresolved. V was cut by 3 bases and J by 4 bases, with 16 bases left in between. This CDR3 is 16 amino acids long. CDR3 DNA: TGTGCCAGCAGTTTTCTTCTTAGCCAAAATTACAATGAGCAGTTCTTC. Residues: CASSFLLSQNYNEQFF.